The clone carrying this T cell receptor beta chain appeared once. As yet, its antigen is unknown. This specimen belongs to a study of Tregs in tolerant kidney transplant recipients. Regarding the study as a whole: Biological reproducibility was not directly addressed, but technical replication error appeared minimal. The small number of patients limits these findings pending further validation. Activated donor B cell expansion appeared to reveal the most relevant donor-specific TCRbeta repertoire.

The CDR3 is made up of 14 amino acids. The V end lost 9 bases, the J end lost 0 bases, and 12 bases lay between the germline ends. CDR1 and CDR2 (germline): WNHNN, SYGVQD (reference sequence). TCRdb's table, derived via immunoSEQ multiplex PCR, lists solely in-frame clones and lacks some. Of 110,000 or so clones listed, around 91% are singletons. CD4+CD25+CD127- Tregs, CD4+CD25- non-Tregs, CD4 and CD8 cells were sorted. Sample: CD4+ T cells from blood. The V and J genes are TRBV10-1 and TRBJ2-1, with D perhaps TRBD2 (6 bases). The receptor was derived from a human donor in good health. Here the CDR3 DNA reads TGCGCCAGTGAGCGGGCCGACTCCTACAATGAGCAGTTCTTC. It specifies CASERADSYNEQFF.